Listed below are T cell receptor beta chains from one sample, sequenced in a study of T cells in Graves' hyperthyroidism and ophthalmopathy. TCRdb analysed the multiplex PCR reads with MiXCR anew, one entry per CDR3 protein. Among roughly 630,000 distinct CDR3 sequences, 15% to 17% were seen once, and the ten largest hold approximately 7.4%. The specimen sequenced was blood. These receptors all come from a woman aged 25 to 39 with Graves' hyperthyroidism. Each CDR3 is given with its conserved first and last residue. The D gene is left open where the match is weak. A row's size may be missing; if present it is once, few, many or a size class.

clone size: few
V gene: TRBV4-3
D gene: TRBD2
J gene: TRBJ2-5
CDR3 protein: CASSQDYRLADQETQYF
CDR3 DNA: TGCGCCAGCAGCCAAGATTATCGGCTAGCGGACCAAGAGACCCAGTACTTC

clone size: -
V gene: TRBV7-7
D gene: -
J gene: TRBJ2-1
CDR3 protein: CASSLAADTRYNEQFF
CDR3 DNA: TGTGCTAGCAGCTTAGCGGCGGACACCCGATACAATGAGCAGTTCTTC

clone size: many
V gene: TRBV2
D gene: -
J gene: TRBJ2-5
CDR3 protein: CASDSQETQYF
CDR3 DNA: TGTGCCAGTGACAGTCAAGAGACCCAGTACTTC

clone size: many
V gene: TRBV7-2
D gene: -
J gene: TRBJ2-1
CDR3 protein: CASSLAWSPHNEQFF
CDR3 DNA: TGTGCCAGCAGCTTAGCTTGGAGTCCCCACAATGAGCAGTTCTTC

clone size: many
V gene: TRBV7-2
D gene: -
J gene: TRBJ2-7
CDR3 protein: CASSVEGSSYEQYF
CDR3 DNA: TGTGCCAGCAGCGTCGAGGGGAGCTCCTACGAGCAGTACTTC

clone size: many
V gene: TRBV11-2
D gene: -
J gene: TRBJ2-2
CDR3 protein: CASSLRRGFGTGELFF
CDR3 DNA: TGTGCCAGCAGCTTAAGGCGTGGTTTCGGGACCGGGGAGCTGTTTTTT

clone size: few
V gene: TRBV20-1
D gene: -
J gene: TRBJ1-5
CDR3 protein: CSARVGTELYSNQPQHF
CDR3 DNA: TGCAGTGCTAGGGTCGGGACCGAACTATATAGCAATCAGCCCCAGCATTTT

clone size: many
V gene: TRBV5-1
D gene: -
J gene: TRBJ2-5
CDR3 protein: CASSLEETQYF
CDR3 DNA: TGTGCCAGCAGCTTAGAAGAAACCCAGTACTTC

clone size: many
V gene: TRBV30
D gene: -
J gene: TRBJ2-7
CDR3 protein: CAWSRGRGTYEQYF
CDR3 DNA: TGTGCCTGGAGTAGGGGCCGAGGGACCTACGAGCAGTACTTC

clone size: -
V gene: TRBV9
D gene: TRBD1
J gene: TRBJ2-7
CDR3 protein: CASSVQGQGFPEQYF
CDR3 DNA: TGTGCCAGCAGCGTACAGGGACAGGGTTTTCCCGAGCAGTACTTC

clone size: -
V gene: TRBV12-3/TRBV12-4
D gene: TRBD1
J gene: TRBJ2-7
CDR3 protein: CASSLLPGQGSYEQYF
CDR3 DNA: TGTGCCAGCAGTCTACTCCCGGGACAGGGCTCCTACGAGCAGTACTTC

clone size: many
V gene: TRBV20-1
D gene: -
J gene: TRBJ2-3
CDR3 protein: CSARLFLTDTQYF
CDR3 DNA: TGCAGTGCTAGACTTTTCCTCACAGATACGCAGTATTTT

clone size: -
V gene: TRBV19
D gene: -
J gene: TRBJ1-1
CDR3 protein: CASSARVGNTEAFF
CDR3 DNA: TGTGCCAGTAGTGCCAGGGTCGGGAACACTGAAGCTTTCTTT

clone size: few
V gene: TRBV10-1
D gene: -
J gene: TRBJ2-1
CDR3 protein: CASSGPTKDNEQFF
CDR3 DNA: TGCGCCAGCAGTGGGCCGACTAAAGACAATGAGCAGTTCTTC

clone size: many
V gene: TRBV15
D gene: -
J gene: TRBJ1-2
CDR3 protein: CATSRDRGRNYGYTF
CDR3 DNA: TGTGCCACCAGCAGGGACCGGGGCCGGAACTATGGCTACACCTTC

clone size: many
V gene: TRBV28
D gene: -
J gene: TRBJ2-3
CDR3 protein: CASSLLLTPGGTQYF
CDR3 DNA: TGTGCCAGCAGTTTATTACTAACACCCGGTGGTACGCAGTATTTT

clone size: -
V gene: TRBV30
D gene: -
J gene: TRBJ1-2
CDR3 protein: CAWRPRDLNRYTF
CDR3 DNA: TGTGCCTGGAGGCCGCGGGATCTGAACCGCTACACCTTC

clone size: few
V gene: TRBV7-4
D gene: -
J gene: TRBJ2-7
CDR3 protein: CASSSTPGPGYEQYF
CDR3 DNA: TGTGCCAGCAGCTCCACCCCGGGACCGGGCTACGAGCAGTACTTC

clone size: -
V gene: TRBV4-2
D gene: -
J gene: TRBJ2-2
CDR3 protein: CASSLLTGGLFF
CDR3 DNA: TGTGCCAGCAGCCTACTCACCGGGGGGCTGTTTTTT

clone size: many
V gene: TRBV10-3
D gene: TRBD2
J gene: TRBJ2-7
CDR3 protein: CAISEGLTSGRAYEQYF
CDR3 DNA: TGTGCCATCAGTGAGGGGCTGACTAGCGGGAGGGCGTACGAGCAGTACTTC

clone size: many
V gene: TRBV12-3/TRBV12-4
D gene: -
J gene: TRBJ2-2
CDR3 protein: CASSFLPTTQNTGELFF
CDR3 DNA: TGTGCCAGCAGTTTCTTACCGACAACCCAGAACACCGGGGAGCTGTTTTTT

clone size: many
V gene: TRBV12-5
D gene: TRBD1
J gene: TRBJ1-1
CDR3 protein: CASGLEPGGRATEAFF
CDR3 DNA: TGTGCTAGTGGTTTGGAGCCAGGGGGCCGGGCCACTGAAGCTTTCTTT

clone size: many
V gene: TRBV3-1
D gene: -
J gene: TRBJ1-6
CDR3 protein: CASSQVRGPADSPLHF
CDR3 DNA: TGTGCCAGCAGCCAAGTTCGCGGACCGGCGGATTCACCCCTCCACTTT

clone size: -
V gene: TRBV11-1
D gene: -
J gene: TRBJ2-1
CDR3 protein: CASSLRGGPQFF
CDR3 DNA: TGTGCCAGCAGCTTAAGAGGCGGGCCGCAGTTCTTC

clone size: many
V gene: TRBV12-3/TRBV12-4
D gene: -
J gene: TRBJ2-7
CDR3 protein: CASSTQISGTYEQYF
CDR3 DNA: TGTGCCAGCAGCACACAGATTTCAGGGACCTACGAGCAGTACTTC

clone size: few
V gene: TRBV27
D gene: -
J gene: TRBJ1-5
CDR3 protein: CASSLLAEDSLNQPQHF
CDR3 DNA: TGTGCCAGCAGTTTGTTAGCCGAGGACAGCCTCAATCAGCCCCAGCATTTT

clone size: many
V gene: TRBV28
D gene: TRBD2
J gene: TRBJ2-1
CDR3 protein: CASSFGGSLGEQFF
CDR3 DNA: TGTGCCAGCAGTTTTGGCGGGAGCCTCGGTGAGCAGTTCTTC

clone size: -
V gene: TRBV12-3/TRBV12-4
D gene: -
J gene: TRBJ2-3
CDR3 protein: CASSLGEATDTQYF
CDR3 DNA: TGTGCCAGCAGTCTAGGGGAGGCCACAGATACGCAGTATTTT

clone size: many
V gene: TRBV12-3/TRBV12-4
D gene: -
J gene: TRBJ1-5
CDR3 protein: CASNDWGPGQPQHF
CDR3 DNA: TGTGCCAGCAACGACTGGGGGCCGGGGCAGCCCCAGCATTTT

clone size: many
V gene: TRBV12-3/TRBV12-4
D gene: -
J gene: TRBJ2-7
CDR3 protein: CASSLSANLNHEQYF
CDR3 DNA: TGTGCCAGCAGTTTATCGGCCAATCTAAACCACGAGCAGTACTTC

clone size: many
V gene: TRBV30
D gene: -
J gene: TRBJ1-5
CDR3 protein: CAWSRAHNQPQHF
CDR3 DNA: TGTGCCTGGAGTAGGGCCCACAATCAGCCCCAGCATTTT

clone size: few
V gene: TRBV7-9
D gene: -
J gene: TRBJ2-7
CDR3 protein: CASSSLVYEQYF
CDR3 DNA: TGTGCCAGCAGCTCCTTAGTCTACGAGCAGTACTTC

clone size: many
V gene: TRBV6-1
D gene: TRBD2
J gene: TRBJ2-7
CDR3 protein: CASSSRLAGDYEQYF
CDR3 DNA: TGTGCCAGCAGTTCCCGACTAGCCGGTGACTACGAGCAGTACTTC

clone size: many
V gene: TRBV5-1
D gene: TRBD1
J gene: TRBJ2-2
CDR3 protein: CASSEGTGNMAGELFF
CDR3 DNA: TGCGCCAGCAGCGAGGGGACAGGGAATATGGCCGGGGAGCTGTTTTTT

clone size: few
V gene: TRBV28
D gene: TRBD2
J gene: TRBJ2-7
CDR3 protein: CASSLLTSGSGGEQYF
CDR3 DNA: TGTGCCAGCAGTTTATTGACTAGCGGGAGCGGGGGGGAGCAGTACTTC

clone size: -
V gene: TRBV5-1
D gene: -
J gene: TRBJ2-2
CDR3 protein: CASSRGSDTGELFF
CDR3 DNA: TGCGCCAGCAGCCGAGGATCCGACACCGGGGAGCTGTTTTTT

clone size: -
V gene: TRBV7-9
D gene: TRBD1
J gene: TRBJ2-6
CDR3 protein: CASSKSPRQGSSRANVLTF
CDR3 DNA: TGTGCCAGCAGCAAGAGTCCCAGACAGGGGTCATCTAGGGCCAACGTCCTGACTTTC

clone size: many
V gene: TRBV18
D gene: -
J gene: TRBJ2-3
CDR3 protein: CASSPPSPGTDTQYF
CDR3 DNA: TGTGCCAGCTCACCACCGTCCCCCGGAACAGATACGCAGTATTTT

clone size: many
V gene: TRBV6-1
D gene: -
J gene: TRBJ2-1
CDR3 protein: CASSFQRSYNEQFF
CDR3 DNA: TGTGCCAGCAGTTTTCAGCGGTCTTACAATGAGCAGTTCTTC